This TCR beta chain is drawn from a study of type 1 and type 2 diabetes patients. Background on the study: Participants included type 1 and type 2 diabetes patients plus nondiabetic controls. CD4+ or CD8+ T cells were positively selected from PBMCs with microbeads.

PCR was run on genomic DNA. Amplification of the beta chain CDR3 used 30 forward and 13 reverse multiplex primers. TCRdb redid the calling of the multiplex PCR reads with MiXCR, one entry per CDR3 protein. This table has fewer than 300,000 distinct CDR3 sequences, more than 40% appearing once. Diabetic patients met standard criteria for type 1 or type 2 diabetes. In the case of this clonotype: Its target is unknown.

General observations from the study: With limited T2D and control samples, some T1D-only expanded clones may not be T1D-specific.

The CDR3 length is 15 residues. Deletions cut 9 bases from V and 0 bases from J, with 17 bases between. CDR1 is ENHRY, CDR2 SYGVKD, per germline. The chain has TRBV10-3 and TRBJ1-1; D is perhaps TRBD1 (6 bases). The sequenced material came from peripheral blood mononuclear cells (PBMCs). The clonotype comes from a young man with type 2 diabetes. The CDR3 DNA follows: TGTGCCATTTCGTACGGGGGGGACATGAACACTGAAGCTTTCTTT. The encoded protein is CAISYGGDMNTEAFF.